This TCR beta chain appears in the sequencing data of a study of cytomegalovirus exposure and HLA in healthy donors. The PCR used 60 Vbeta and 13 Jbeta primers. Method: immunoSEQ multiplex PCR; TCRdb's copy keeps in-frame clones and lacks some. The data contain 95,000 or so clones, about 76% of them singletons. For this clone: Its target is not known. The sample carries other DNA sequences with the same CDR3.

Study findings and constraints: Presence/absence comparisons presumed near-even sequencing depth among donors. Several of the most significant clusters were apparently associated with common viral pathogens in a later analysis. A few V segments could not be told apart, such as TRBV6-2 and TRBV6-3, and were left out. Trimming of TCR beta V- and J-genes showed a link, identified in a later analysis, to a missense DCLRE1C variant.

The CDR3 has 15 amino acids. Trimming pared 0 bases from V and 1 base from J, leaving 9 bases between. CDR1 MNHEY and CDR2 SVGAGI come from the germline V gene. Sequenced: PBMCs. The chain carries TRBV6-5 and TRBJ1-1; D perhaps matches TRBD1 (5 bases). The origin of this receptor is a woman aged 40 to 50 in good health and CMV-seronegative. CDR3 nucleotide sequence: TGTGCCAGCAGTTACTCGTGGACACAGAACACTGAAGCTTTCTTT. As protein: CASSYSWTQNTEAFF.